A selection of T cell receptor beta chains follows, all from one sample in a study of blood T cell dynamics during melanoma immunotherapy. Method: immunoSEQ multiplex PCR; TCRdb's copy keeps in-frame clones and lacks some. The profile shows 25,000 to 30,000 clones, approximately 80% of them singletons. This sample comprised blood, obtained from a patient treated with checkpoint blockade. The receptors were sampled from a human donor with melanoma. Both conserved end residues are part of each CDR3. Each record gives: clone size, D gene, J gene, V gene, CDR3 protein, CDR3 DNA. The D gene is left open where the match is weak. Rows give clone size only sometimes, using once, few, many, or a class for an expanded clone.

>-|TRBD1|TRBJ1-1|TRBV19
CASSTPTGGVDTEAFF
TGTGCCAGTAGTACCCCGACAGGGGGCGTGGACACTGAAGCTTTCTTT
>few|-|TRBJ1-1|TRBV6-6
CASSLGTDTEAFF
TGTGCCAGCAGTTTGGGTACGGACACTGAAGCTTTCTTT
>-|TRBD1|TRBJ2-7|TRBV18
CASSPPRDRDPLGSYEQYF
TGTGCCAGCTCACCACCCCGGGACAGGGACCCTTTGGGGTCCTACGAGCAGTACTTC
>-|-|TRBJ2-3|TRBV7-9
CASSFYSLSSTDTQYF
TGTGCCAGCAGCTTCTACAGCCTCTCTAGCACAGATACGCAGTATTTT
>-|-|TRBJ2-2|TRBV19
CASSIVRVPKLTGELFF
TGTGCCAGTAGTATAGTCCGGGTCCCTAAACTCACCGGGGAGCTGTTTTTT
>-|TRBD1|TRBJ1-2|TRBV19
CASSIQAGGRVGGYTF
TGTGCCAGTAGTATTCAGGCAGGGGGGCGAGTGGGCGGCTACACCTTC
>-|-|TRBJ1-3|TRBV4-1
CASSQDERTGNTIYF
TGCGCCAGCAGCCAAGATGAGAGGACTGGAAACACCATATATTTT
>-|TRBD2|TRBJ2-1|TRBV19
CATTNLAGDVEQFF
TGTGCCACCACCAACCTAGCGGGAGATGTTGAGCAGTTCTTC
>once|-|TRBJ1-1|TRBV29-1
CSVGGGMNTEAFF
TGCAGCGTTGGAGGGGGTATGAACACTGAAGCTTTCTTT
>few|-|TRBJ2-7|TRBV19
CASSRRLGDRPYEQYF
TGTGCCAGTAGTAGGCGACTAGGGGACCGCCCCTACGAGCAGTACTTC
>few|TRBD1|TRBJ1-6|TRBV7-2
CASSETGNHNSPLHF
TGTGCCAGCAGCGAGACAGGGAACCATAATTCACCCCTCCACTTT
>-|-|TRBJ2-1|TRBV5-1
CASSLASGVSEQFF
TGCGCCAGCAGCTTGGCCTCGGGAGTAAGTGAGCAGTTCTTC
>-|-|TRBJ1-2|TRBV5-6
CASTGDVHIINYGYTF
TGTGCCAGCACCGGGGACGTACACATCATTAACTATGGCTACACCTTC
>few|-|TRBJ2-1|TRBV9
CASSESPRRSSYNEQFF
TGTGCCAGCAGCGAGTCTCCCCGCCGGAGCTCCTACAATGAGCAGTTCTTC
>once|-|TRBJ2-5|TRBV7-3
CASSGTGTQAEETQYF
TGTGCCAGCAGCGGAACCGGGACCCAGGCGGAGGAGACCCAGTACTTC
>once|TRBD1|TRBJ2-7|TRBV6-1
CASSEFDRASYEQYF
TGTGCCAGCAGTGAATTTGACAGGGCCAGCTACGAGCAGTACTTC
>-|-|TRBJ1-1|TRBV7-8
CASSSKVPGWEGTEAFF
TGTGCCAGCAGCTCGAAAGTCCCGGGATGGGAGGGCACTGAAGCTTTCTTT
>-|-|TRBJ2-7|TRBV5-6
CASSRYRDISYEQYF
TGTGCCAGCAGCCGCTACCGGGACATCTCCTACGAGCAGTACTTC
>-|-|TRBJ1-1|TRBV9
CASSALKNTEAFF
TGTGCCAGCAGCGCCCTTAAGAACACTGAAGCTTTCTTT
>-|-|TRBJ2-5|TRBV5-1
CASRLQFETQYF
TGCGCCAGCAGGTTGCAGTTCGAGACCCAGTACTTC
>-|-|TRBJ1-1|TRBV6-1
CASSEAWGRFTEAFF
TGTGCCAGCAGTGAAGCTTGGGGGCGATTCACTGAAGCTTTCTTT
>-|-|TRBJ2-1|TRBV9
CASSAGVMRIYNEQFF
TGTGCCAGCAGCGCTGGGGTGATGCGAATTTACAATGAGCAGTTCTTC
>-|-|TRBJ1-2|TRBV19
CASSIAGAGSYGYTF
TGTGCCAGTAGTATAGCAGGGGCGGGGAGCTATGGCTACACCTTC
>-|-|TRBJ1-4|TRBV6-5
CASRPRGANEKLFF
TGTGCCAGCAGACCGAGGGGTGCTAATGAAAAACTGTTTTTT
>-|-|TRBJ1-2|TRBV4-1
CASSQEPSGYTF
TGCGCCAGCAGCCAAGAGCCCAGCGGCTACACCTTC
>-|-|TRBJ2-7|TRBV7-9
CASSLQTGSYEQYF
TGTGCCAGCAGCTTACAGACTGGCTCCTACGAGCAGTACTTC
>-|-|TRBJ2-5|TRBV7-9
CASSLVPETQYF
TGTGCCAGCAGCTTAGTCCCAGAGACCCAGTACTTC
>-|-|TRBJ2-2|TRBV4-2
CASARDPNTGELFF
TGTGCCTCCGCCAGGGACCCAAACACCGGGGAGCTGTTTTTT
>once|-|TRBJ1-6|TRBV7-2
CASSLEGDSPLHF
TGTGCCAGCAGCTTAGAGGGAGATTCACCCCTCCACTTT
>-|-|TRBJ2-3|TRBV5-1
CASSPAAVRGDTQYF
TGCGCCAGCAGCCCGGCCGCGGTGAGGGGGGATACGCAGTATTTT
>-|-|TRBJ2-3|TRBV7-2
CASSLGGAPPGDTQYF
TGTGCCAGCAGCTTGGGGGGCGCCCCCCCAGGAGATACGCAGTATTTT
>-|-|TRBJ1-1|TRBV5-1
CASSLSGMNTEAFF
TGCGCCAGCAGCCTCTCCGGGATGAACACTGAAGCTTTCTTT
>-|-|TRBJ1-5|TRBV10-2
CASSRDQGFQPQHF
TGCGCCAGCAGCCGAGACCAGGGATTTCAGCCCCAGCATTTT
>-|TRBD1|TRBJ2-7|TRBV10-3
CAISESAGQGNEQYF
TGTGCCATCAGTGAGTCTGCGGGACAGGGCAACGAGCAGTACTTC
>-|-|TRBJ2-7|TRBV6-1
CASTPAWGYEQYF
TGTGCCAGCACTCCGGCGTGGGGGTACGAGCAGTACTTC
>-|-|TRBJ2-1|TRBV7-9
CASRVGGSYNEQFF
TGTGCCAGCAGGGTAGGGGGCTCCTACAATGAGCAGTTCTTC
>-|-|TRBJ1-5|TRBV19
CASSIRDQPQHF
TGTGCCAGTAGCATAAGGGATCAGCCCCAGCATTTT
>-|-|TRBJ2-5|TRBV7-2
CASSLQVTQETQYF
TGTGCCAGCAGCTTACAGGTGACTCAAGAGACCCAGTACTTC
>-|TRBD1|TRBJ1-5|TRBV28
CASREQGGSGNQPQHF
TGTGCCAGCAGGGAACAGGGGGGTTCCGGCAATCAGCCCCAGCATTTT
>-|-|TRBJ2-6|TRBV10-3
CAIMAGGTNVLTF
TGTGCCATCATGGCCGGGGGCACCAACGTCCTGACTTTC
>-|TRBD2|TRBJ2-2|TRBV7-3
CASSPRTSGGTGELFF
TGTGCCAGCAGCCCCCGGACTAGCGGGGGGACCGGGGAGCTGTTTTTT
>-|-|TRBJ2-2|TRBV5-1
CASSLGGRNTGELFF
TGCGCCAGCAGCTTGGGAGGGAGGAACACCGGGGAGCTGTTTTTT
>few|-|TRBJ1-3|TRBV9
CASSVEGRAGNTIYF
TGTGCCAGCAGCGTAGAAGGCAGGGCTGGAAACACCATATATTTT
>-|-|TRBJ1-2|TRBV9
CASSPRDGDPLHYTF
TGTGCCAGCAGCCCGAGGGACGGAGATCCTTTGCACTACACCTTC
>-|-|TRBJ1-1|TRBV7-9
CASSLADTVAFF
TGTGCCAGCAGCTTAGCGGACACGGTTGCTTTCTTT
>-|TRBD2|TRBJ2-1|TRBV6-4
CASSRTSGSNEQFF
TGTGCCAGCAGCAGGACTAGCGGGAGTAATGAGCAGTTCTTC
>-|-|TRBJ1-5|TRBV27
CASSSSGGPREPQHF
TGTGCCAGCAGTTCCTCGGGGGGTCCTAGGGAGCCCCAGCATTTT
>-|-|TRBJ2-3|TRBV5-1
CASSLERTDTQYF
TGCGCCAGCAGCTTGGAACGCACAGATACGCAGTATTTT
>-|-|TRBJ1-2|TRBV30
CAWSRPGSNYGYTF
TGTGCCTGGAGTCGACCGGGTTCTAACTATGGCTACACCTTC
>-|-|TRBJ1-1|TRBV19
CASSITGLITEAFF
TGTGCCAGTAGTATAACGGGCTTGATTACGGAAGCTTTCTTT
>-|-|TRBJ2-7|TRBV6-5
CASSSAPYRERYEQYF
TGTGCCAGCAGTTCGGCCCCTTACAGGGAACGCTACGAGCAGTACTTC
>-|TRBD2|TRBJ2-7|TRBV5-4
CASSSRGGAGGWNEQYF
TGTGCCAGCAGCTCCCGGGGGGGAGCGGGAGGATGGAACGAGCAGTACTTC
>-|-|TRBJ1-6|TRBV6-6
CALSDRYLSPLHF
TGTGCCTTAAGCGACAGGTACCTTTCACCCCTCCACTTT
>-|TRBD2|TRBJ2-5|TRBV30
CAWSVTSGGLRREETQYF
TGTGCCTGGAGTGTAACTAGCGGGGGTTTGAGAAGAGAAGAGACCCAGTACTTC
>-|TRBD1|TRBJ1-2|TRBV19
CASRTGPNYGYTF
TGTGCCAGCAGGACAGGGCCTAACTATGGCTACACCTTC
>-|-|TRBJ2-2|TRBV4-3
CASSQEDMYTGELFF
TGCGCCAGCAGCCAAGAAGACATGTACACCGGGGAGCTGTTTTTT